This TCR beta chain emerged from a study of T cells after yellow fever vaccination. Study results and caveats: The secondary response was weaker, and its peak arrived faster, on day 5 versus 15.

The sample holds a few counts of this clonotype. Antigen unknown. V dropped 2 bases and J dropped 1; count of bases not matched to a gene: 6. The CDR3 spans 16 residues. It was through 5'RACE template switching that TCR cDNA was made, with a universal primer site and UMIs added. One entry per CDR3 protein, called by TCRdb with MiXCR from the 5' RACE reads. The data show a few hundred thousand distinct CDR3 sequences, about 6.2% seen once. This chain connects TRBV23-1 to TRBJ2-3; 7 bases align to TRBD1. TRBV23-1 is labeled an ORF, and its function is uncertain. Sequencing used PBMCs, obtained 5 days after the yellow fever booster vaccination. The clonotype was recovered from a man younger than 45 who received the YFV17D yellow fever vaccine. CDR3 DNA: TGCGCCAGCAGTCAAGGCTGGGACAGCCGCACAGATACGCAGTATTTT. Translation: CASSQGWDSRTDTQYF.